Presented here are 30 T cell receptor beta chains from one specimen sequenced in a study of identical twins. TCRdb used MiXCR to reprocess the 5' RACE reads, holding one entry per CDR3 protein. The table lists 1.5 million to 2 million distinct CDR3 sequences, under 35% of them singletons. Source material: cord blood. Every receptor here comes from a newborn girl in good health.

The rearrangement joins TRBV7-2 to TRBJ2-5; D call uncertain. In germline, CDR1 is SGHTA, CDR2 FQGNSA. Trimming removed 8 bases at V and 4 bases at J, with 17 bases between. CDR3 length: 14 residues. The CDR3 DNA follows: TGTGCCAGCCGGGTTAGCCCTATTGGAGAGACCCAGTACTTC. Its translation is CASRVSPIGETQYF.

This clonotype appeared many times. The chain links TRBV5-1 to TRBJ2-1, with 8 bases identical to TRBD1. CDR1 is SGHRS, CDR2 YFSETQ, per germline. The V segment lost 2 bases and the J segment 6 bases; nucleotides outside the gene matches: 7. The CDR3 length is 15 residues. The CDR3 coding sequence is TGCGCCAGCAGCTTTCCCGGGACAGGAGGCAATGAGCAGTTCTTC. Translation gives CASSFPGTGGNEQFF. The whole variable domain, filled in from reference TRBV5-1 and TRBJ2-1, reads KAGVTQTPRYLIKTRGQQVTLSCSPISGHRSVSWYQQTPGQGLQFLFEYFSETQRNKGNFPGRFSGRQFSNSRSEMNVSTLELGDSALYLCASSFPGTGGNEQFFGPGTRLTVL.

This clonotype was counted between two and nine times. This chain connects TRBV12-3 or TRBV12-4 to TRBJ2-5, with 13 bases fitting TRBD2. The CDR3 spans 16 residues. V was clipped by 5 bases and J by 11 bases; unmatched bases: 14. CDR3 sequence: CASSPRTSGSPNEQYF. DNA for the CDR3: TGTGCCAGCAGTCCCCGGACTAGCGGGAGTCCGAATGAGCAGTACTTC.

This clonotype occurred a few times. The V gene is TRBV27, the J gene TRBJ2-1; TRBD1 might be the D (6 bases). V lost 9 bases, J lost 6 bases, and 6 bases lay in between. The CDR3 is 10 residues long. Germline V gene data show CDR1 as MNHEY and CDR2 as SMNVEV (reference sequence). Here the CDR3 DNA reads TGTGCCAGACAGGGCAATGAGCAGTTCTTC. Translation gives CARQGNEQFF.

This clonotype was picked up a small number of times. V is TRBV7-9 and J is TRBJ1-2, with D unclear. The CDR3 consists of 13 residues. Germline CDR1 reads SEHNR; CDR2 reads FQNEAQ (reference sequence). The V gene lost 5 bases and the J gene lost 8 bases, with 15 bases spanning the gap. This CDR3 is CASSLRLDDGYTF. In nucleotides, the CDR3 is TGTGCCAGCAGCCTGCGACTTGATGACGGCTACACCTTC.

The sample holds a few counts of this clonotype. J is TRBJ2-7 and V is TRBV12-3 or TRBV12-4; D is perhaps TRBD2 (6 bases). V was pared by 3 bases and J by 3 bases, with 15 bases between. CDR3 size: 15 residues. CDR3 sequence reads: CASSLKGGPFYEQYF. The CDR3 region has the DNA TGTGCCAGCAGTTTGAAGGGAGGCCCATTCTACGAGCAGTACTTC.

V and J are TRBV20-1 and TRBJ2-1; 8 bases match TRBD2. The germline CDR1 and CDR2 sequences are DFQATT and SNEGSKA (reference sequence). With 1 base clipped from V and 2 bases from J, the junction kept 7 bases outside the gene matches. The CDR3 totals 16 residues. DNA of the CDR3: TGCAGTGCTAGAGCCGGCGGGAGGCGAACCTACAATGAGCAGTTCTTC. Its translation is CSARAGGRRTYNEQFF.

The rearrangement uses TRBV3-1 and TRBJ2-5; a weak D match, TRBD2 (7 bases). The V and J ends lost 3 bases and 11 bases respectively, with 16 bases between them. The germline CDR1 and CDR2 sequences are LGHDT and YNNKEL (reference sequence). The length of the CDR3 is 13 residues. The CDR3 DNA reads as TGTGCCAGCAGCCAGACTACAGGGAGGGAGCAGTACTTC. Translated: CASSQTTGREQYF.

In DNA, the CDR3 is TGTGCCATCAGTGAGTCGACAGTGGATGGCTACACCTTC. This translates into CAISESTVDGYTF. V gene TRBV10-3 combines with J gene TRBJ1-2, with D possibly matching TRBD1 (5 bases). This CDR3 comprises 13 residues. Deletions cut 0 bases from V and 6 bases from J, with 8 bases between. Germline-derived CDR1 and CDR2 are ENHRY and SYGVKD.

V gene TRBV7-9 combines with J gene TRBJ1-1, with D hard to call. CDR3 length: 12 residues. Trimming stripped 5 bases from V and 6 bases from J, with 10 bases between. The germline CDR1 and CDR2 sequences are SEHNR and FQNEAQ (reference sequence). CDR3 residues: CASSPYQAEAFF. The CDR3 region has the DNA TGTGCCAGCAGCCCCTACCAGGCTGAAGCTTTCTTT.

V is TRBV12-3 or TRBV12-4 and J is TRBJ1-1; no firm D call. Trimming removed 3 bases from V and 4 bases from J, with 3 bases in between. The CDR3 sequence is 11 residues long. CDR3 DNA: TGTGCCAGCAGTTTTTTCACTGAAGCTTTCTTT. Translated, it gives CASSFFTEAFF.

In regard to this clonotype: At one boundary the junction diverges from the germline segment, which might be a read error. The chain is built from TRBV2 and TRBJ1-1; 8 positions agree with TRBD1. This CDR3 is 13 amino acids long. In germline, CDR1 is SNHLY, CDR2 FYNNEI. The CDR3 DNA reads TGTGCCAGCAGGGGACAGGCGAACCCTGAAGCTTTCTTT. This gives the protein CASRGQANPEAFF.

CDR3 in amino acids: CASSVVGGSRSYNEQFF. The CDR3 bases are TGTGCCAGCAGCGTAGTGGGCGGGAGCCGCTCCTACAATGAGCAGTTCTTC. This rearrangement joins TRBV9 to TRBJ2-1; TRBD2 matches at 7 bases. J lost 0 bases, V lost 0 bases, and 6 bases had no gene match. Germline CDR1 and CDR2: SGDLS and YYNGEE. CDR3 length: 17 residues.

This clonotype occurred once. This rearrangement joins TRBV12-3 or TRBV12-4 to TRBJ2-5; D gene ambiguous. The DNA end is more similar to TRBJ2-4, so the J call may be wrong. This CDR3 has 14 residues. The CDR3 DNA sequence: TGTGCCAGCAGTTTCCTGGGGAATTGGAGCATTCAGTACTTC. Its translation is CASSFLGNWSIQYF.

This clonotype was seen only a few times. The V and J genes are TRBV12-3 or TRBV12-4 and TRBJ1-2; tentatively, D is TRBD1 (6 bases). The CDR3 is made up of 13 amino acids. V lost 5 bases, J lost 8 bases, and 15 bases lay in between. CDR3 nucleotides: TGTGCCAGCAGTCCAATTCCCAGGGGCGGCTACACCTTC. Its protein is CASSPIPRGGYTF.

This chain uses TRBV5-1 with TRBJ1-4; D remains unclear. CDR3 length: 14 residues. Germline V CDR1 and CDR2: SGHRS, YFSETQ. V shed 4 bases and J shed 6 bases, with 13 bases lying between them. The CDR3 DNA reads as TGCGCCAGCAGCCTTGAGAGCGGGTATGAAAAACTGTTTTTT. Translating gives CASSLESGYEKLFF.

This clonotype was observed a single time. A much larger clone differs by one base, so this may be a read error. The CDR3 is CASSQDRQYNEQYF. CDR3 DNA sequence: TGCGCCAGCAGCCAAGATCGTCAGTACAATGAGCAGTACTTC. V gene TRBV4-1 combines with J gene TRBJ2-1; unclear D gene. The J call is uncertain, as TRBJ2-7 better fits the DNA end. This CDR3 contains 14 residues. Germline CDR1 MGHRA, CDR2 YSYEKL.

The gene calls are TRBV3-1 and TRBJ2-3; TRBD2 matches 9 bases. The CDR3 is 13 amino acids. Germline CDR1 reads LGHDT; CDR2 reads YNNKEL (reference sequence). The CDR3 protein is CASSGEHLDTQYF. DNA of the CDR3: TGTGCATCTAGCGGGGAACACCTAGATACGCAGTATTTT.

This chain uses TRBV3-1 with TRBJ1-2; D not certain. The CDR3 covers 14 residues. In germline, CDR1 is LGHDT, CDR2 YNNKEL (reference sequence). V lost 1 base, J lost 3 bases, and 9 bases lay in between. CDR3 DNA sequence: TGTGCCAGCAGCCAAGTTCGGGATGACTATGGCTACACCTTC. It yields the protein CASSQVRDDYGYTF.

V usage is TRBV27 and J usage is TRBJ1-1, with a possible D match to TRBD1 (5 bases). V lost 3 bases and J lost 6, with 11 bases in between. Germline V gene data show CDR1 as MNHEY and CDR2 as SMNVEV (reference sequence). CDR3 length equals 13 residues. The CDR3 sequence is CASSLGGIAEAFF. CDR3 DNA: TGTGCCAGCAGTTTGGGGGGGATCGCTGAAGCTTTCTTT.

The chain combines TRBV29-1 with TRBJ2-1; TRBD1 matches at 8 bases. The CDR3 covers 13 residues. Germline V gene lookup returns CDR1 SQVTM and CDR2 ANQGSEA. V dropped 7 bases and J dropped 3; count of bases not matched to a gene: 5. The CDR3 region is CSAAGGGYNEQFF. In DNA, the CDR3 is TGCAGCGCCGCAGGGGGCGGCTACAATGAGCAGTTCTTC.

V usage is TRBV28 and J usage is TRBJ2-2; tentatively, D is TRBD2 (6 bases). CDR3 length: 15 amino acids. Germline V gene sequence: CDR1 MDHEN, CDR2 SYDVKM. V lost 3 bases, J lost 6 bases, and 14 bases lay in between. CDR3 protein: CASSLGGRRAGELFF. For the CDR3, the DNA is TGTGCCAGCAGTTTGGGGGGACGGCGAGCCGGGGAGCTGTTTTTT.

In regard to this clonotype: It is likely a read error, because the conserved phenylalanine at the end of the CDR3 is missing. The rearrangement joins TRBV6-6 to TRBJ2-1; 8 nucleotides agree with TRBD2. V was clipped by 7 bases and J by 4 bases; unmatched bases: 9. CDR1 is MNHNY and CDR2 is SVGAGI in the germline V gene (reference sequence). The CDR3 spans 15 residues. The CDR3 is CASTNLAGSYNEQFC. The CDR3 DNA sequence: TGTGCCAGCACCAACCTAGCGGGCAGTTACAATGAGCAGTTCTGC.

The V gene is TRBV2, the J gene TRBJ2-2; 13 nucleotides line up with TRBD2. Germline trimming cut 6 bases from V and 7 bases from J; bases unmatched to any gene: 23. Germline V CDR1 and CDR2: SNHLY, FYNNEI. This CDR3 comprises 21 residues. The CDR3 region has the DNA TGTGCCAGCAGAGAAACCCTAGGACTAGCGGGAGCGGTAATCCCTTACGGGGAGCTGTTTTTT. Amino acid sequence: CASRETLGLAGAVIPYGELFF.

This chain joins TRBV10-1 and TRBJ1-1; D is uncertain. The V end was cut by 0 bases, the J end by 9 bases, with 8 bases between. Germline V gene data show CDR1 as WNHNN and CDR2 as SYGVQD (reference sequence). This CDR3 has 12 residues. The CDR3 loop reads CASSESDGKAFF. Here the CDR3 DNA reads TGCGCCAGCAGTGAGTCCGACGGGAAAGCTTTCTTT.

This clonotype was detected only a few times. The genes are TRBV2 and TRBJ1-2, with a tentative D call TRBD1 (5 bases). The CDR3 spans 12 residues. Germline V lookup: CDR1 SNHLY, CDR2 FYNNEI. V was clipped by 6 bases and J by 4 bases, with 9 bases between them. This chain's CDR3 is CASRVGAYGYTF. The CDR3 nucleotides are TGTGCCAGCAGGGTAGGGGCCTATGGCTACACCTTC.

This clonotype is a singleton in its sample. This chain links TRBV5-1 with TRBJ2-7; tentatively, D is TRBD2 (6 bases). V lost 3 bases and J 7 bases, leaving 20 bases between the germline ends. This CDR3 is built from 15 residues. Germline values: CDR1 SGHRS, CDR2 YFSETQ. The DNA of the CDR3 is TGCGCCAGCAGCTCTGGGACTTCTCCCCCCAATGAGCAGTACTTC. Translated, it gives CASSSGTSPPNEQYF.

V usage is TRBV25-1 and J usage is TRBJ2-3, with TRBD2 matching 9 bases. The germline CDR1 and CDR2 sequences are MGHDK and SYGVNS. V lost 2 bases, J lost 2 bases, and 5 bases stayed unmatched. The CDR3 length is 16 residues. CDR3 DNA sequence: TGTGCCAGCAGTGAAGAAGCTAGCGGGACCACAGATACGCAGTATTTT. This codes for CASSEEASGTTDTQYF.

About this clonotype itself: Mismatch with germline at one junction end may stem from a read error. V gene TRBV9 combines with J gene TRBJ2-5; D may be TRBD1 (6 bases). The DNA end is a closer match to TRBJ2-7, so the J assignment may be wrong. The CDR3 consists of 15 residues. In germline, CDR1 is SGDLS, CDR2 YYNGEE. The CDR3, as DNA: TGTGTCAGCAGCGTAGAGGGGGTCCCTCCCTACGAGCAGTACTTC. Residues: CVSSVEGVPPYEQYF.

The V and J genes are TRBV7-9 and TRBJ2-3, with D possibly being TRBD2 (5 bases). The V end was cut by 2 bases, the J end by 4 bases, with 22 bases between. CDR1 and CDR2 from the germline V gene are SEHNR and FQNEAQ (reference sequence). The CDR3 extends over 18 amino acids. The CDR3 nucleotides are TGTGCCAGCAGCTTACCTCACCCGGGCCCCAAGAGGGCAGATACGCAGTATTTT. Protein product: CASSLPHPGPKRADTQYF. Full variable domain (rest looked up from reference TRBV7-9 and TRBJ2-3): DTGVSQNPRHKITKRGQNVTFRCDPISEHNRLYWYRQTLGQGPEFLTYFQNEAQLEKSRLLSDRFSAERPKGSFSTLEIQRTEQGDSAMYLCASSLPHPGPKRADTQYFGPGTRLTVL.